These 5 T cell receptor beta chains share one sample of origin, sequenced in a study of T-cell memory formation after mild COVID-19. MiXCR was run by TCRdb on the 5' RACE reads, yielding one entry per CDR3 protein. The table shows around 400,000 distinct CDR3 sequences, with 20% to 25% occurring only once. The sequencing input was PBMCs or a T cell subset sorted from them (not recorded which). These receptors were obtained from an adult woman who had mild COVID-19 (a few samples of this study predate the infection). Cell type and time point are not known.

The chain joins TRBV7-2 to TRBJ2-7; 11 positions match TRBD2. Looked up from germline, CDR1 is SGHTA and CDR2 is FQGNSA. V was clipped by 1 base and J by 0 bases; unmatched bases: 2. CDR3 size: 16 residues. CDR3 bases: TGTGCCAGCAGCTTAGGGACTAGCGGGCGCTCCTACGAGCAGTACTTC. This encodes CASSLGTSGRSYEQYF.

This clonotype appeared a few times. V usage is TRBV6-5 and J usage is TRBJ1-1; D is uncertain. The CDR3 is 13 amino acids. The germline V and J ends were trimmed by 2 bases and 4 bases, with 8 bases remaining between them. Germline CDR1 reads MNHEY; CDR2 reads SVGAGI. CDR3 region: CASSYKGGTEAFF. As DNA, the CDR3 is TGTGCCAGCAGTTACAAGGGAGGCACTGAAGCTTTCTTT.

This CDR3 is CATSDYVRGLVTEAFF. The DNA for the CDR3 is TGTGCCACCAGTGATTACGTCAGGGGGCTGGTCACTGAAGCTTTCTTT. The chain is built from TRBV24-1 and TRBJ1-1, with 8 bases identical to TRBD1. The germline V gene encodes CDR1 KGHDR and CDR2 SFDVKD. The CDR3 is 16 amino acids. With 2 bases clipped from V and 4 bases from J, the junction kept 8 bases outside the gene matches.

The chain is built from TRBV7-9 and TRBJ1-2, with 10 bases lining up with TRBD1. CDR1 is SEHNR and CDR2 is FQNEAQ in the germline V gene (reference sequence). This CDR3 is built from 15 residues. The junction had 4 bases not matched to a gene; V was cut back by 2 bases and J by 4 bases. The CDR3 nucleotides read TGTGCCAGCAGCTTATCAGGACAGGGGGTCTATGGCTACACCTTC. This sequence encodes CASSLSGQGVYGYTF. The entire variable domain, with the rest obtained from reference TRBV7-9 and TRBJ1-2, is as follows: DTGVSQNPRHKITKRGQNVTFRCDPISEHNRLYWYRQTLGQGPEFLTYFQNEAQLEKSRLLSDRFSAERPKGSFSTLEIQRTEQGDSAMYLCASSLSGQGVYGYTFGSGTRLTVV.

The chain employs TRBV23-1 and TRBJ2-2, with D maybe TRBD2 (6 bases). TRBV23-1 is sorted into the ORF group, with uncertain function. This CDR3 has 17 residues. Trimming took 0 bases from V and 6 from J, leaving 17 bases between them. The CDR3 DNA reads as TGCGCCAGCAGTCAATCGTCAGGGATTTCGGGGGCCGGGGAGCTGTTTTTT. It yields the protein CASSQSSGISGAGELFF.